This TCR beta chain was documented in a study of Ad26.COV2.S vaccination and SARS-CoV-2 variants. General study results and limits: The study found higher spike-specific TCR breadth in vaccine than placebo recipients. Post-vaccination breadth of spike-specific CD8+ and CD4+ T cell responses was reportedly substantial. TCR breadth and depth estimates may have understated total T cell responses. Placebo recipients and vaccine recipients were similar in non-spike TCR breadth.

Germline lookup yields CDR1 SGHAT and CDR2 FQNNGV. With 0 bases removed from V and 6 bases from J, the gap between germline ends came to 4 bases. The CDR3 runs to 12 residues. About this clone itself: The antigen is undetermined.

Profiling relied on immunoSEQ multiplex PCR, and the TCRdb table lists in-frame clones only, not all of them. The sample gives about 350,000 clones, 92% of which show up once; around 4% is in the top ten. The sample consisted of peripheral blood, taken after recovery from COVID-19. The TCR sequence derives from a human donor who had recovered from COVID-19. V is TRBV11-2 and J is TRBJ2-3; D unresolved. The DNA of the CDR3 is TGTGCCAGCAGCTTAGAAGGGGATACGCAGTATTTT. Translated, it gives CASSLEGDTQYF.